This T cell receptor (beta chain) is drawn from a study of neoadjuvant nivolumab and ipilimumab in lung cancer. Study at large: Patients got nivolumab 3 mg/kg on days 1, 15 and 29; combination added ipilimumab 1 mg/kg day 1.

Libraries were prepared by immunoSEQ multiplex PCR; TCRdb keeps only in-frame clonotypes and omits some of them. The sample includes about 29,000 clones, roughly three quarters of them seen just once. V lost 8 bases to trimming and J lost 6 bases, with 19 bases between them. This CDR3 has 14 amino acids. From germline, CDR1 is MDHEN and CDR2 SYDVKM. As to this clone: Its specificity is not known.

Whole-study results and caveats: Pretherapy blood TCR richness correlated positively with resected tumor richness. TCR clonality did not significantly correlate with pathologic tumor regression. Resected tumors had greater TCR richness and clonality than uninvolved lung.

V gene TRBV28 combines with J gene TRBJ1-2, with D hard to call. This specimen was tumor tissue, taken after neoadjuvant nivolumab, alone or with ipilimumab, at or shortly before surgery. This TCR came from an adult with non-small cell lung cancer. The CDR3 DNA follows: TGTGCCAGCTTTTCCCAAGGGAGGGTTGATGGCTACACCTTC. This codes for CASFSQGRVDGYTF.